This T cell receptor (beta chain) was captured in a study of PD-1 blockade in classical Hodgkin lymphoma. The assay was immunoSEQ multiplex PCR, and TCRdb's table has in-frame clones only and misses some. In the table there are 20,000 to 25,000 clones, about 80% of which are singletons. The study, taken as a whole, reports: Healthy donors were reported to have higher baseline TCR diversity than newly diagnosed patients. By C4D1, CD4+ diversity increased significantly, especially in complete responders. Prior therapy or disease activity may underlie the repertoire differences, whose causes remain undefined.

The table lists this clone with a count of one. Its antigen is not known. The CDR3 loop spans 13 amino acids. From germline, CDR1 is SGHRS and CDR2 YFSETQ. Unmatched junction bases numbered 1, after V lost 5 bases and J lost 1 base. Every patient experienced relapse after autologous stem cell transplantation, and brentuximab vedotin exposure varied. The chain joins TRBV5-1 to TRBJ2-7, with TRBD1 matching 9 bases. The source was peripheral blood mononuclear cells (PBMCs), collected before the second cycle of nivolumab. The sequence derives from a human donor with classical Hodgkin lymphoma. The CDR3 DNA reads as TGCGCCAGCAGGACAGGGGGATCCTACGAGCAGTACTTC. Its protein product is CASRTGGSYEQYF.